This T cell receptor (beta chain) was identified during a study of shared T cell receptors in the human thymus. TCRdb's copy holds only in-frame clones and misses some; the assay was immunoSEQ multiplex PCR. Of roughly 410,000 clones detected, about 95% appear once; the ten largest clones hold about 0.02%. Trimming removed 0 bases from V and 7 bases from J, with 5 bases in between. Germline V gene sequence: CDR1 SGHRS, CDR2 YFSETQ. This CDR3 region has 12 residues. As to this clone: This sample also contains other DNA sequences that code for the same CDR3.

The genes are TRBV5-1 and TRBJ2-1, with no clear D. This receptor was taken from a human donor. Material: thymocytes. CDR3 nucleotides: TGCGCCAGCAGCTTGGCTGGTAATGAGCAGTTCTTC. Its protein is CASSLAGNEQFF.